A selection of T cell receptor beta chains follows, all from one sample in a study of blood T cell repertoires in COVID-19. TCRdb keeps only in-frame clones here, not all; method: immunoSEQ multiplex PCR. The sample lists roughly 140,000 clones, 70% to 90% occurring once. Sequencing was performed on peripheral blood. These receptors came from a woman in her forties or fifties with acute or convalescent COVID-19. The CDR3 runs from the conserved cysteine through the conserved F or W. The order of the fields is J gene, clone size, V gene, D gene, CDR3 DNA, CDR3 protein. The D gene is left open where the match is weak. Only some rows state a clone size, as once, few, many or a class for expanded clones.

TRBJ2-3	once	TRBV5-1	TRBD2	TGCGCCAGCAGCGCGGGGGGGAGTGCAGATACGCAGTATTTT	CASSAGGSADTQYF
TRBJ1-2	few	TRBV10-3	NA	TGTGCCATCAGTGAGTCTCGTGACAGGTGGCTCTTC	CAISESRDRWLF
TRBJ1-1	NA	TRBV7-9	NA	TGTGCCAGCAGCCTGCCGTCGGGGGGTCCGAACACTGAAGCTTTCTTT	CASSLPSGGPNTEAFF
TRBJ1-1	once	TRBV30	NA	TGTGCCTGGAGTAGGAGGAACACTGAAGCTTTCTTT	CAWSRRNTEAFF
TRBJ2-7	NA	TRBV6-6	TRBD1	TGTGCCAGCAGTTACTCGGCGGAATCGACAGGGAGGTACTTC	CASSYSAESTGRYF
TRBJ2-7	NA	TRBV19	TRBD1	TGTGCCAGTAGCCAGGACAGGGGCCTACAAGAGCAGTACTTC	CASSQDRGLQEQYF
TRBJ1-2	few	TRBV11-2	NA	TGTGCCAGCAGCTTCGAGGCCACTTTCGTTAACTATGGCTACACCTTC	CASSFEATFVNYGYTF
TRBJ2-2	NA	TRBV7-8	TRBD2	TGTGCCAGCAGCATTAGCGGGGGGTACGGCGGGGAGCTGTTTTTT	CASSISGGYGGELFF
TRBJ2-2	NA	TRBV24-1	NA	TGTGCCACCAGTGATCCCCAAACGGGGAACACCGGGGAGCTGTTTTTT	CATSDPQTGNTGELFF
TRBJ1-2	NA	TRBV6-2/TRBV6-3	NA	TGTGCCAGCAGCCAAGATGGGGGCTCCTATGGCTACACCTTC	CASSQDGGSYGYTF
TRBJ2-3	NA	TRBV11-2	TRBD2	TGTGCCAGCAGCTTTATAGCGGGGGGGTTCACAGATACGCAGTATTTT	CASSFIAGGFTDTQYF
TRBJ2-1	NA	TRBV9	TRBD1	TGTGCCAGCAGCGGACACAGGGGGCGGAATGAGCAGTTCTTC	CASSGHRGRNEQFF
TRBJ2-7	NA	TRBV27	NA	TGTGCCAGCAGTTTAAGCAGGGGGGACGAGCAGTACTTC	CASSLSRGDEQYF